This T cell receptor (beta chain) was sequenced during a study of Ad26.COV2.S vaccination and SARS-CoV-2 variants. Overall study: Participants got Ad26.COV2.S intramuscularly, once or twice 56 days apart. Study results and caveats: Vaccine recipients had higher spike-specific TCR breadth than placebo recipients.

V lost 8 bases, J lost 5 bases, and 9 bases stayed unmatched. The CDR3 totals 14 residues. CDR1 is PRHDT and CDR2 is FYEKMQ in the germline V gene (reference sequence). Method: immunoSEQ multiplex PCR; TCRdb's copy keeps in-frame clones and lacks some. The sample has about 350,000 clones; approximately 90% are singletons. The treatment here: over 15 received Ad26.COV2.S at low or high dose, single or two shots; about 5 received placebo; per-sample allocation not given. Sampling took place 63 days after the first vaccine or placebo injection. This Boston cohort included adults aged 18-55 years. Spike of the Wuhan-strain SARS-CoV-2 was expressed by an Ad26 vector, which formed the vaccine. This clone was detected only a few times. Its antigen is currently unknown.

The rearrangement links TRBV13 to TRBJ1-2, with TRBD1 identical over 9 bases. This receptor was identified in a person aged 18-60 years who received the Ad26.COV2.S COVID-19 vaccine or a placebo. Material: peripheral blood, obtained in a trial of Ad26.COV2.S vaccine versus placebo. This chain's CDR3 is CASSLGGTGYGYTF. CDR3 bases: TGTGCCAGCTCCCTTGGCGGGACAGGGTATGGCTACACCTTC. The whole variable domain, filled in from reference TRBV13 and TRBJ1-2, reads AAGVIQSPRHLIKEKRETATLKCYPIPRHDTVYWYQQGPGQDPQFLISFYEKMQSDKGSIPDRFSAQQFSDYHSELNMSSLELGDSALYFCASSLGGTGYGYTFGSGTRLTVV.